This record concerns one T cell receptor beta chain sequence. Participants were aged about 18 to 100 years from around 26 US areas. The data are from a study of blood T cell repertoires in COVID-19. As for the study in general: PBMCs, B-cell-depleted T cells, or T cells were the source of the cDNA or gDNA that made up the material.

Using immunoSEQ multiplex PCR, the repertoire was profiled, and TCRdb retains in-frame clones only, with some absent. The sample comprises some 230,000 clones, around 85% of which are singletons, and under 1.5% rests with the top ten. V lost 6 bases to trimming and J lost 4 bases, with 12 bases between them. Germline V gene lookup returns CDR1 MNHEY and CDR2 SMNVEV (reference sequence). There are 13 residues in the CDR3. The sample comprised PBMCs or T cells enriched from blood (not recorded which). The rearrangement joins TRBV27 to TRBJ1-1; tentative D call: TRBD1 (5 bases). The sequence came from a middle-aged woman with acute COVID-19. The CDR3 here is CASSGTGGTEAFF. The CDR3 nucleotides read TGTGCCAGCAGCGGGACGGGGGGCACTGAAGCTTTCTTT.